This TCR beta chain was documented in a study of shared clonotypes between healthy human individuals. The ends were cut back, 4 bases at V and 3 bases at J, with 13 bases in the middle. The CDR3 is 15 residues long. Germline V gene lookup returns CDR1 SEHNR and CDR2 FQNEAQ (reference sequence). CD8 cells classed as naive were CD45RO-negative and positively selected for CCR7, excluding terminally differentiated effector memory CD45RA+ cells. Profiled with immunoSEQ multiplex PCR; TCRdb holds only in-frame clones, not every one. The data contain some 2,000,000 clones, approximately 94% of them seen just once; the ten biggest clones take up approximately 1.2%. With regard to this clone: Its target is unknown.

Study-wide results and caveats: Owing to a small donor count, the genetic and exposure-history diversity represented was limited. Clonotype sharing across several donors was observed for 4.5% to 6.5% of naive CD4 clonotypes. Naive subsets generally had larger estimated richness than memory subsets.

This chain connects TRBV7-9 to TRBJ2-1; D is ambiguous. Sequencing was carried out using naive CD8+ T cells sorted from blood. The TCR was taken from a man between 18 and 35 years old in good health. For the CDR3, the DNA is TGTGCCAGCAGCTCGACCGTCCGTGGCTACAATGAGCAGTTCTTC. Protein: CASSSTVRGYNEQFF.